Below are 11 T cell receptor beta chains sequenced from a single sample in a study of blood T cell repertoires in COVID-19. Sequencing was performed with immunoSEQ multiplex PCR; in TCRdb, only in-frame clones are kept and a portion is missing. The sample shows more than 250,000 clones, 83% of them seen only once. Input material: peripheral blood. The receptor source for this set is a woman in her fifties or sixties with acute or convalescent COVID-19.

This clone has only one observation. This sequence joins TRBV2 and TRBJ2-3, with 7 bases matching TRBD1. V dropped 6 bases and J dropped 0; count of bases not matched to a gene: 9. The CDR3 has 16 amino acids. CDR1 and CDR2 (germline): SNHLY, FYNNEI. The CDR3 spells CASSLMGQYSTDTQYF. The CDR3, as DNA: TGTGCCAGCAGCCTCATGGGACAGTATAGCACAGATACGCAGTATTTT.

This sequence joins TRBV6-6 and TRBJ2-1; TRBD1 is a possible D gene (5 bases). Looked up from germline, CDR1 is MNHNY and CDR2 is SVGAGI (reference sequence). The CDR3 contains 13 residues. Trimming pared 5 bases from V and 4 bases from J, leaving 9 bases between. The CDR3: CASSPDRYNEQFF. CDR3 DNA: TGTGCCAGCAGTCCAGACAGATACAATGAGCAGTTCTTC.

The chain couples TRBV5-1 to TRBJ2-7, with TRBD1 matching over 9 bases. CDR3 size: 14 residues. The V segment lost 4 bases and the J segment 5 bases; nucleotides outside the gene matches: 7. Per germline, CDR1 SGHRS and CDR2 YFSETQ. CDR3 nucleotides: TGCGCCAGCAGCCTCACCACAGGGGGCCACGAGCAGTACGTC. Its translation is CASSLTTGGHEQYV.

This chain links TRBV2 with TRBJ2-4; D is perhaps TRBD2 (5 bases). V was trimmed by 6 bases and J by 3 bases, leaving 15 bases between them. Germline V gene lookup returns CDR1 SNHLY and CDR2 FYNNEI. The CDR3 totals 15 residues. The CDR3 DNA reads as TGTGCCAGCAGAAGGCAGGAGGTTGGCAAAAACATTCAGTACTTC. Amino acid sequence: CASRRQEVGKNIQYF. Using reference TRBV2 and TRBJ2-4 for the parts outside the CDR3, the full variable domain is EPEVTQTPSHQVTQMGQEVILRCVPISNHLYFYWYRQILGQKVEFLVSFYNNEISEKSEIFDDQFSVERPDGSNFTLKIRSTKLEDSAMYFCASRRQEVGKNIQYFGAGTRLSVL.

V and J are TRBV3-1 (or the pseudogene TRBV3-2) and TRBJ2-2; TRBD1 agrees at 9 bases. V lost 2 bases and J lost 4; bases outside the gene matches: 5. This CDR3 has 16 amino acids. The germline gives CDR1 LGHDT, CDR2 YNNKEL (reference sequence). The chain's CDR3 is CASSQTGTGSTGELFF. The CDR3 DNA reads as TGTGCCAGCAGCCAAACCGGGACAGGGTCCACCGGGGAGCTGTTTTTT.

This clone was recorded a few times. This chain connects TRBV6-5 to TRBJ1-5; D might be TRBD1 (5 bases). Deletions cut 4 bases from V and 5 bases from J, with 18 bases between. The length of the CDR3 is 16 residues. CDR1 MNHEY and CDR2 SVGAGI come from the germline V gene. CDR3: CASSSTLTGVDQPQHF. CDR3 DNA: TGTGCCAGCAGTTCCACCTTAACGGGGGTGGATCAGCCCCAGCATTTT.

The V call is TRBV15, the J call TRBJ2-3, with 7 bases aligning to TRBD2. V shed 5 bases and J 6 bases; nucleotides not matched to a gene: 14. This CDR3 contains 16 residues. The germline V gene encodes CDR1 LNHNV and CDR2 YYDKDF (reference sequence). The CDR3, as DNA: TGTGCCACCAGCGACCGAAGAGTGGGAGGGTCGGATACGCAGTATTTT. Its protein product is CATSDRRVGGSDTQYF.

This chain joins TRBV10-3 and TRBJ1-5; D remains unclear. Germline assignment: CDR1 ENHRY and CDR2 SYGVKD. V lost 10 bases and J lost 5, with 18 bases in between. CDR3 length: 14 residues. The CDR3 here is CATSTPRRDQPQHF. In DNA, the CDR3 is TGTGCCACCTCAACTCCCCGGCGGGATCAGCCCCAGCATTTT.

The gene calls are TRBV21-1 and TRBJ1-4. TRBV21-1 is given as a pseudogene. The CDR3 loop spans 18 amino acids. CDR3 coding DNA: TGTGCCAGCAGCAAAGGCCGGGATAGGGCTGCAACTAATGAAAAACTGTTTTTT. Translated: CASSKGRDRAATNEKLFF.

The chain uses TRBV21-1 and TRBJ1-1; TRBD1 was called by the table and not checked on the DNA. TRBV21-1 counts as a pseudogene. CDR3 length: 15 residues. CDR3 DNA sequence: TGTGCCAGCAGCAACGAGACAGGGGCCATTCCTGAAGCTTTCTTT. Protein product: CASSNETGAIPEAFF.

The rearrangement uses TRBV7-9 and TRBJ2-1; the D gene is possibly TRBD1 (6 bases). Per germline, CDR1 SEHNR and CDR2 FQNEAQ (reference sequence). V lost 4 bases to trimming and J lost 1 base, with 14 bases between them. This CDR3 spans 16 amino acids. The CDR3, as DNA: TGTGCCAGCAGCTCGCAGGGGAAGGGTTCCTACAATGAGCAGTTCTTC. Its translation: CASSSQGKGSYNEQFF.